This T cell receptor (beta chain) originates from a study of blood T cell repertoires in COVID-19. As for the study in general: Sites in the United States, Italy and Spain provided acute and convalescent COVID-19 samples.

Individuals drawn from around 25 US areas were about 18 to 95 years old. Participants' own reports of clinical history determined their cohort assignment. The data were produced by immunoSEQ multiplex PCR, yet TCRdb's version contains in-frame clones alone and is incomplete. Of roughly 160,000 clones detected, 79% appear once; the ten largest clones hold 15% to 20%. The V gene's germline CDR1 is ENHRY and CDR2 SYGVKD. CDR3 size: 15 residues. The V and J ends lost 8 bases and 4 bases respectively, with 20 bases between them. This clone was detected once. Sequences were obtained from PBMCs or T cells enriched from blood (not recorded which). The J gene is TRBJ1-1, the V gene TRBV10-3, with unresolved D. This sequence originates from a woman in her 70s in a cohort exposed to, infected with or recovered from COVID-19 (not recorded which). The CDR3 nucleotides are TGTGCCATCCTCCCTGACCCAGCGAGAGTCACTGAAGCTTTCTTT. It yields the protein CAILPDPARVTEAFF.